Listed below are T cell receptor beta chains from one sample, sequenced in a study of T cell changes during pregnancy in multiple sclerosis. Clones were read by immunoSEQ multiplex PCR, and TCRdb kept only the in-frame ones, dropping some. The table has fewer than 140,000 clones, 91% seen once; the top ten hold 1.6%. The specimen was peripheral blood, collected before pregnancy. The receptors here all came from a female donor with multiple sclerosis, enrolled in a pregnancy study. Each CDR3 is given with its conserved first and last residue. D genes are given only for firm matches. Size is omitted from some rows. Given values are once, few, many or a class for expanded clones.

NA	TRBV11-3	TRBD1	TRBJ1-4	CASSLVTGITTNEKLFF	TGTGCCAGCAGCTTAGTGACAGGGATCACAACTAATGAAAAACTGTTTTTT
NA	TRBV19	TRBD1	TRBJ1-5	CASSRGWTGVSNQPQHF	TGTGCCAGTAGTCGTGGGTGGACAGGGGTCTCCAATCAGCCCCAGCATTTT
NA	TRBV7-2	NA	TRBJ2-1	CASSTGRLSVGEQFF	TGTGCCAGCAGCACAGGAAGACTGTCGGTGGGTGAGCAGTTCTTC
few	TRBV6-6	TRBD2	TRBJ2-7	CASTGTSGIPLHEQYF	TGTGCCAGCACCGGGACTAGCGGGATACCCCTCCACGAGCAGTACTTC
NA	TRBV11-2	NA	TRBJ1-3	CASSLSPGVSGNTIYF	TGTGCCAGCAGCTTATCTCCCGGGGTCTCTGGAAACACCATATATTTT
NA	TRBV2	TRBD2	TRBJ2-7	CASSELGGGPGEQYF	TGTGCCAGCAGTGAACTGGGCGGGGGGCCGGGGGAGCAGTACTTC
once	TRBV5-1	NA	TRBJ2-2	CASSLAPGRVIGELFF	TGCGCCAGCAGCTTGGCCCCTGGCAGGGTTATCGGGGAGCTGTTTTTT
NA	TRBV19	TRBD1	TRBJ1-1	CASSISTGGTEAFF	TGTGCCAGTAGTATTTCCACAGGGGGCACTGAAGCTTTCTTT
NA	TRBV19	TRBD2	TRBJ2-7	CASSIRGLAGDYEQYF	TGTGCCAGTAGTATTCGGGGACTAGCGGGAGACTACGAGCAGTACTTC
few	TRBV7-9	NA	TRBJ1-2	CASSLSLRYGYTF	TGTGCCAGCAGCCTTTCCCTCCGGTATGGCTACACCTTC
NA	TRBV6-4	TRBD2	TRBJ2-1	CASSEASGEYNEQFF	TGTGCCAGCAGTGAGGCTAGCGGGGAGTACAATGAGCAGTTCTTC
NA	TRBV5-6	NA	TRBJ1-5	CASSLGSSNQPQHF	TGTGCCAGCAGCTTGGGGAGTAGCAATCAGCCCCAGCATTTT
NA	TRBV4-3	NA	TRBJ1-6	CASSQAAGFNSPLHF	TGCGCCAGCAGCCAAGCGGCAGGGTTTAATTCACCCCTCCACTTT
once	TRBV27	TRBD1	TRBJ1-1	CASSSMTGQPTEAFF	TGTGCCAGCAGTTCAATGACAGGGCAGCCCACTGAAGCTTTCTTT
NA	TRBV19	NA	TRBJ1-5	CASSPSGGLISHF	TGTGCCAGTAGCCCTTCGGGGGGACTGATCTCCCATTTT
NA	TRBV2	TRBD2	TRBJ2-3	CASRVPSGGRTSTDTQYF	TGTGCCAGCAGGGTCCCTAGCGGGGGGCGCACTAGCACAGATACGCAGTATTTT
once	TRBV7-2	TRBD2	TRBJ2-5	CASSSQVERGQETQYF	TGTGCCAGCAGCTCCCAAGTTGAGCGGGGGCAAGAGACCCAGTACTTC
NA	TRBV2	TRBD2	TRBJ2-3	CASGTGLPYTDTQYF	TGTGCCAGCGGGACGGGACTACCATACACAGATACGCAGTATTTT
NA	TRBV19	TRBD2	TRBJ2-1	CASSIALPTSGGAGEQFF	TGTGCCAGTAGTATAGCATTGCCGACTAGCGGGGGGGCTGGTGAGCAGTTCTTC
once	TRBV5-1	NA	TRBJ1-1	CASSLLAGDTEAFF	TGCGCCAGCAGCTTGCTCGCCGGAGATACTGAAGCTTTCTTT
NA	TRBV7-2	TRBD1	TRBJ2-2	CASSSFRDRGTGELFF	TGTGCCAGCAGCTCCTTCCGGGACAGGGGCACCGGGGAGCTGTTTTTT
NA	TRBV5-1	TRBD2	TRBJ2-1	CASSRGLAGIGSNEQFF	TGCGCCAGCAGCAGGGGACTAGCGGGCATAGGATCCAATGAGCAGTTCTTC
NA	TRBV20-1	NA	TRBJ2-7	CSARTGLEQYF	TGCAGTGCCAGAACAGGGTTGGAGCAGTACTTC
NA	TRBV15	TRBD1	TRBJ2-7	CATSGTDSPYEQYF	TGTGCCACCAGCGGGACAGACTCTCCCTACGAGCAGTACTTC
NA	TRBV5-6	NA	TRBJ1-1	CASSLAGGGTEAFF	TGTGCCAGCAGCTTGGCCGGGGGGGGAACTGAAGCTTTCTTT
NA	TRBV9	NA	TRBJ1-1	CASSVREGGNTEAFF	TGTGCCAGCAGCGTAAGGGAAGGGGGGAACACTGAAGCTTTCTTT
NA	TRBV7-9	NA	TRBJ1-2	CASSLVDGGNYGYTF	TGTGCCAGCAGCTTAGTGGACGGGGGTAACTATGGCTACACCTTC
once	TRBV7-3	NA	TRBJ2-2	CASRDRMNTGELFF	TGTGCCAGCAGAGACAGGATGAACACCGGGGAGCTGTTTTTT
few	TRBV7-2	TRBD1	TRBJ2-2	CASSLQTGRGTGELFF	TGTGCCAGCAGCCTCCAGACAGGGCGCGGGACCGGGGAGCTGTTTTTT
NA	TRBV6-5	TRBD2	TRBJ2-1	CASSYMELAGVEQFF	TGTGCCAGCAGTTACATGGAACTAGCGGGAGTTGAGCAGTTCTTC
NA	TRBV6-4	TRBD2	TRBJ2-1	CASSDAGGSYNEQFF	TGTGCCAGCAGTGACGCGGGGGGCTCCTACAATGAGCAGTTCTTC
NA	TRBV14	NA	TRBJ1-1	CASSQVTGTEAFF	TGTGCCAGCAGCCAAGTTACGGGGACTGAAGCTTTCTTT
NA	TRBV19	TRBD1	TRBJ1-5	CASSTGQGRYNQPQHF	TGTGCCAGTAGTACTGGACAGGGCCGATACAATCAGCCCCAGCATTTT
once	TRBV4-2	TRBD1	TRBJ1-3	CASSQITGVGNTIYF	TGTGCCAGCAGCCAAATTACAGGGGTAGGAAACACCATATATTTT
NA	TRBV28	TRBD2	TRBJ2-5	CASSLSGGSMETQYF	TGTGCCAGCAGTTTATCCGGGGGGAGTATGGAGACCCAGTACTTC
NA	TRBV7-9	NA	TRBJ1-4	CASSLVLNEKLFF	TGTGCCAGCAGCTTAGTTCTTAATGAAAAACTGTTTTTT
NA	TRBV4-3	NA	TRBJ1-6	CASSQDPDRNYSPLHF	TGCGCCAGCAGCCAAGACCCGGACAGAAATTATTCACCCCTCCACTTT
NA	TRBV18	NA	TRBJ2-6	CASSYSAGTSSGANVLTF	TGTGCCAGCTCTTACTCCGCAGGTACGAGCTCTGGGGCCAACGTCCTGACTTTC
NA	TRBV4-3	TRBD2	TRBJ2-5	CASSQERGGQETQYF	TGCGCCAGCAGCCAAGAGCGGGGGGGCCAAGAGACCCAGTACTTC
NA	TRBV13	NA	TRBJ1-2	CASSLGLTAYGYTF	TGTGCCAGCAGCTTAGGCCTGACAGCCTATGGCTACACCTTC
NA	TRBV5-8	NA	TRBJ2-4	CASSLTGVAKNIQYF	TGTGCCAGCAGCTTGACGGGGGTAGCCAAAAACATTCAGTACTTC
once	TRBV4-3	NA	TRBJ1-1	CASSQGNSLYAEAFF	TGCGCCAGCAGCCAAGGAAACAGCCTGTACGCTGAAGCTTTCTTT
few	TRBV18	NA	TRBJ1-1	CASSPTPNTEAFF	TGTGCCAGCTCACCAACACCGAACACTGAAGCTTTCTTT